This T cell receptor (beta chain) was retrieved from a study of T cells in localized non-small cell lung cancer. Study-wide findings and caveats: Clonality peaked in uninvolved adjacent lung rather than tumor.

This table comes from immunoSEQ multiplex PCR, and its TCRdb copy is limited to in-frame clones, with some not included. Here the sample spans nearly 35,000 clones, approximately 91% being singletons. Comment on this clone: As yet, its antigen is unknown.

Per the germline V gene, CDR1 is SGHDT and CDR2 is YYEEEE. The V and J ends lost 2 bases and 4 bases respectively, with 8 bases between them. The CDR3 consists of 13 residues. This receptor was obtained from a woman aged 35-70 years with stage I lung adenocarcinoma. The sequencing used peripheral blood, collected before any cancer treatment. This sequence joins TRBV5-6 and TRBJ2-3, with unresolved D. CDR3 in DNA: TGTGCCAGCAGCTTTAGGGTTTCAGATACGCAGTATTTT. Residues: CASSFRVSDTQYF.